This T cell receptor beta chain was profiled in a study of early T cells in non-severe SARS-CoV-2 infection. The wider study: Investigators sequenced bulk RNA drawn from unsorted whole blood, and chains remained unpaired. Study findings and constraints: Sequences matched to VDJdb favored anti-spike CD8 responses, while private and CD4 specificities were missed.

The CDR3 is 13 residues long. CDR1 and CDR2 (germline): SGHDT, YYEEEE. The V end lost 4 bases, the J end lost 0 bases, and 5 bases lay between the germline ends. Individual cDNA molecules received unique molecular identifiers during library preparation. TCRdb ran MiXCR on the 5' RACE reads and lists one entry per CDR3 protein. The table lists over 60,000 distinct CDR3 sequences, around 12% of them singletons. This clonotype was seen more than once but under ten times. Its specificity is not known. Material: whole blood, obtained at baseline. This TCR was sampled from an adult who was a healthcare worker with PCR-confirmed SARS-CoV-2 infection or an uninfected control (not recorded which). The chain combines TRBV5-6 with TRBJ2-1; D remains ambiguous. The CDR3 bases are TGTGCCAGCAGCCAGAGCTCCTACAATGAGCAGTTCTTC. It specifies CASSQSSYNEQFF.